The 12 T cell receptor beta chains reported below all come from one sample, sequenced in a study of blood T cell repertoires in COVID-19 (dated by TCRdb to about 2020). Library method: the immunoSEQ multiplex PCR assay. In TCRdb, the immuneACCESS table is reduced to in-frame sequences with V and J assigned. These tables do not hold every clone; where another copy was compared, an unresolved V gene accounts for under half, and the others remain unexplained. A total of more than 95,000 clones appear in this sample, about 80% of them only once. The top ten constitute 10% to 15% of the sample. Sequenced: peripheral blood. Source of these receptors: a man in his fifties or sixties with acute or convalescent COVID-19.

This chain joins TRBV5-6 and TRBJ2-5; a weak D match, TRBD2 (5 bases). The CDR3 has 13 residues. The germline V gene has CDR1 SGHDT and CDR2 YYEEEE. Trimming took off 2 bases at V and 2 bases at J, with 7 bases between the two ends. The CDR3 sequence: CASSFKRQETQYF. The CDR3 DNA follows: TGTGCCAGCAGCTTTAAGCGGCAAGAGACCCAGTACTTC.

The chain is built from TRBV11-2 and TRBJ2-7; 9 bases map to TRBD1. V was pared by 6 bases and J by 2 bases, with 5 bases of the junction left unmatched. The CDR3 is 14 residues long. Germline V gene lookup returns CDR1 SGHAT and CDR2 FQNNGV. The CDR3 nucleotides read TGTGCCAGCAGTCCACAGGGGGCCACCTACGAGCAGTACTTC. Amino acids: CASSPQGATYEQYF.

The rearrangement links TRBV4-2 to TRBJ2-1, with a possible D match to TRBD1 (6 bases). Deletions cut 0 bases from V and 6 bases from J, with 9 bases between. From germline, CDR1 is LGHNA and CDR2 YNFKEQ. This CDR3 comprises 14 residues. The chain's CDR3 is CASSQDGGRNEQFF. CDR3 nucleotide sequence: TGTGCCAGCAGCCAAGATGGGGGCCGCAATGAGCAGTTCTTC.

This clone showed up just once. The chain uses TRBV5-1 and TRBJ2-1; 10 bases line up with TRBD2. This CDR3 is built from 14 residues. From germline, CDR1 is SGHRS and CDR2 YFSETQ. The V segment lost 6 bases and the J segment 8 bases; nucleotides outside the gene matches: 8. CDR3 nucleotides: TGCGCCAGCACCTTCCTAGCGGGAGCGGATGAGCAGTTCTTC. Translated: CASTFLAGADEQFF.

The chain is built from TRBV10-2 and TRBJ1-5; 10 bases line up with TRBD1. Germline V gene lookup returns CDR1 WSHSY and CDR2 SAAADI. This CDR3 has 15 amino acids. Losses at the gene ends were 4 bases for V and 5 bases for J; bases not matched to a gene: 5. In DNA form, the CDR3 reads TGCGCCAGCAGTGGGGGTGGACAGGGGGATCAGCCCCAGCATTTT. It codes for CASSGGGQGDQPQHF.

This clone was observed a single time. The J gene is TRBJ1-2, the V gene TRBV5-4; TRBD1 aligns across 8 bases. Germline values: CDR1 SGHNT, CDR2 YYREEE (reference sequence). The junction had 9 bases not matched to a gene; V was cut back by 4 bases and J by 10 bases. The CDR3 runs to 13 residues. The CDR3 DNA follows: TGTGCCAGCAGCCGGGACAGGCTTGATGTCTACACCTTC. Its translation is CASSRDRLDVYTF.

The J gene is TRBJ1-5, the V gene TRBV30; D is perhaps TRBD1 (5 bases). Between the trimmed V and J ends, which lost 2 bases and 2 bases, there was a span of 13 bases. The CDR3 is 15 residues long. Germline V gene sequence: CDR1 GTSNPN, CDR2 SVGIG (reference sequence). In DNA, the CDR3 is TGTGCCTGGAGTTATGGAAGGGGTGGCAATCAGCCCCAGCATTTT. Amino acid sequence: CAWSYGRGGNQPQHF.

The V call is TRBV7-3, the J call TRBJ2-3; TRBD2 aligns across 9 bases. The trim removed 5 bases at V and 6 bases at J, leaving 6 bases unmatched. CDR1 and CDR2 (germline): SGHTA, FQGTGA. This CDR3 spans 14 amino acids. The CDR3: CASSRGRAGDTQYF. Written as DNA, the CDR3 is TGTGCCAGCAGCCGCGGGAGGGCCGGGGATACGCAGTATTTT.

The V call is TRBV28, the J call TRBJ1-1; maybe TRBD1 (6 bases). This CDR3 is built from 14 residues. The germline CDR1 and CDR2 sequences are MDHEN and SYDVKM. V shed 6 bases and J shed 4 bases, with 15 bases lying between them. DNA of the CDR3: TGTGCCAGCAGGCAGACAGGTCACGGCACTGAAGCTTTCTTT. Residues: CASRQTGHGTEAFF.

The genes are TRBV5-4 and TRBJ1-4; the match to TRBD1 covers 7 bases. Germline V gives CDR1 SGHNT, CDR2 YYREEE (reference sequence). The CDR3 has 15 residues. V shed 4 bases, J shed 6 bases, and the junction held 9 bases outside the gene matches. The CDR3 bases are TGTGCCAGCAGCCCCCAGGGGGGCGGGTATGAAAAACTGTTTTTT. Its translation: CASSPQGGGYEKLFF.

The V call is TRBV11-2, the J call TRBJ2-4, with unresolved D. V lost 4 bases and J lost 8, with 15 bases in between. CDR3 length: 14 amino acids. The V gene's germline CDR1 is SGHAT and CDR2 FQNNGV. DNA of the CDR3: TGTGCCAGCAGCTACGATCTAGGTGGTTACATTCAGTACTTC. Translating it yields CASSYDLGGYIQYF.

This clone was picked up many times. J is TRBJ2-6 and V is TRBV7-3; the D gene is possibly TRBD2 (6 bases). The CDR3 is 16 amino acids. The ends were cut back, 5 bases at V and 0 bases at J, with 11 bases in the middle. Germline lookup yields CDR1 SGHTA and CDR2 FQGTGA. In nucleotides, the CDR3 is TGTGCCAGCAGCCGCGGAGCGGGCTCTGGGGCCAACGTCCTGACTTTC. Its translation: CASSRGAGSGANVLTF.